This TCR beta chain was obtained from a study of T-cell memory formation after mild COVID-19. Study-wide results and caveats: Among contracting clones, CD4+ were mainly CM/EM and CD8+ enriched in EMRA. Contracting clones, day 15 to 85, had balanced CD4/CD8, and later expanders favored CD4+.

Notes on this clonotype: What it binds is unknown.

MiXCR was run by TCRdb on the 5' RACE reads, yielding one entry per CDR3 protein. Here the sample spans just under 550,000 distinct CDR3 sequences, roughly 21% being singletons. V lost 2 bases to trimming and J lost 0 bases, with 13 bases between them. The CDR3 runs 16 residues. Germline V gene sequence: CDR1 SGHTA, CDR2 FQGNSA. V gene TRBV7-2 combines with J gene TRBJ1-2; D gene ambiguous. The sequenced sample consisted of PBMCs or a T cell subset sorted from them (not recorded which). This receptor was obtained from an adult woman who had mild COVID-19 (a few samples of this study predate the infection). Cell type and time point are not known. CDR3 protein: CASSLKSTVANYGYTF. CDR3 nucleotides: TGTGCCAGCAGCTTAAAGAGTACTGTAGCTAACTATGGCTACACCTTC.